Each of the 14 T cell receptor beta chains below was sequenced from the same sample in a study of blood T cell repertoires in COVID-19 (dated by TCRdb to between 2020 and 2021). The method behind the library was the immunoSEQ multiplex PCR assay. TCRdb carries this immuneACCESS record with in-frame sequences only. Its versions omit some clonotypes, under half of them owing to an unresolved V gene in the studies checked, with the rest unexplained. The sample table records 110,000 or so clones; roughly nine tenths of these occur just once. About 8% of the sample lies in the top ten. The sequenced material came from peripheral blood. The origin of the receptors is a human donor in a cohort sampled during active COVID-19.

J is TRBJ2-7 and V is TRBV3-1 (or the pseudogene TRBV3-2), with TRBD2 identical over 7 bases. Trimming cost V 4 bases and J 7 bases; bases outside gene matches: 13. CDR1 is LGHDT, CDR2 YNNKEL, per germline (reference sequence). This CDR3 contains 15 residues. Here the CDR3 DNA reads TGTGCCAGCAGCCTGACCGGGACTATACGGGGGGAGCAGTACTTC. Its translation: CASSLTGTIRGEQYF.

This clone showed up just a few times. This chain links TRBV6-5 with TRBJ2-1; 15 bases match TRBD2. The CDR3 sequence is 15 residues long. The junction had 7 bases not matched to a gene; V was cut back by 6 bases and J by 10 bases. Germline lookup yields CDR1 MNHEY and CDR2 SVGAGI. The CDR3 is CASRAGTSGGPEQFF. CDR3 DNA: TGTGCCAGCAGAGCCGGGACTAGCGGGGGGCCCGAGCAGTTCTTC.

The rearrangement uses TRBV4-1 and TRBJ2-1; possibly TRBD2 for D (5 bases). CDR1 is MGHRA, CDR2 YSYEKL, per germline. This CDR3 is built from 12 residues. Trimming shortened V by 3 bases and J by 10 bases, and 10 bases separated the two germline ends. The CDR3 region has the DNA TGCGCCAGCAGCCAGGACTCGCGGGAGCAGTTCTTC. Protein product: CASSQDSREQFF.

This clone was counted a few times. CDR3 in amino acids: CASSLSQGTYTEAFF. The CDR3 DNA is TGTGCCAGCAGCTTAAGTCAGGGAACGTACACTGAAGCTTTCTTT. The genes are TRBV11-2 and TRBJ1-1, with a weak D call TRBD1 (5 bases). The germline V and J ends were trimmed by 2 bases and 3 bases, with 13 bases remaining between them. The CDR3 runs to 15 residues. Germline V gene lookup returns CDR1 SGHAT and CDR2 FQNNGV. Full variable domain (missing parts from reference TRBV11-2 and TRBJ1-1): EAGVAQSPRYKIIEKRQSVAFWCNPISGHATLYWYQQILGQGPKLLIQFQNNGVVDDSQLPKDRFSAERLKGVDSTLKIQPAKLEDSAVYLCASSLSQGTYTEAFFGQGTRLTVV.

This clone has just one count. The chain employs TRBV12-3 or TRBV12-4 and TRBJ2-3, with 8 bases identical to TRBD2. This CDR3 spans 13 amino acids. V gave up 6 bases and J gave up 3 bases; unmatched junction bases: 2. In nucleotides, the CDR3 is TGTGCCAGCAGAGTAGCGGGGACAGATACGCAGTATTTT. Protein: CASRVAGTDTQYF.

The chain couples TRBV14 to TRBJ2-7, with no clear D. Germline CDR1 SGHDN, CDR2 FVKESK. Trimming shortened V by 1 base and J by 4 bases, and 17 bases separated the two germline ends. This CDR3 contains 16 residues. CDR3 region: CASSQGIRSLKYEQYF. The CDR3, as DNA: TGTGCCAGCAGCCAAGGGATCCGGAGTCTAAAATACGAGCAGTACTTC.

The V call is TRBV3-1 (or the pseudogene TRBV3-2), the J call TRBJ2-2; 11 bases are a match to TRBD2. V was pared by 5 bases and J by 2 bases, with 4 bases of the junction left unmatched. The CDR3 loop spans 16 amino acids. The germline V gene encodes CDR1 LGHDT and CDR2 YNNKEL (reference sequence). The CDR3 sequence: CASSYGTSGNTGELFF. The CDR3, as DNA: TGTGCCAGCAGCTATGGGACTAGCGGAAACACCGGGGAGCTGTTTTTT.

This clone has only one observation. The chain combines TRBV7-8 with TRBJ2-5; D not certain. The CDR3 is made up of 16 amino acids. The V gene lost 1 base and the J gene lost 1 base, with 13 bases spanning the gap. In germline, CDR1 is SGHVS, CDR2 FQNEAQ. The CDR3 loop reads CASSLEIGQIQETQYF. CDR3 nucleotide sequence: TGTGCCAGCAGCTTAGAAATTGGGCAGATCCAAGAGACCCAGTACTTC.

The V call is TRBV7-2, the J call TRBJ2-7; D is perhaps TRBD1 (6 bases). Between the trimmed V and J ends, which lost 5 bases and 5 bases, there was a span of 22 bases. CDR3 length: 16 residues. The germline V gene encodes CDR1 SGHTA and CDR2 FQGNSA. Here the CDR3 reads CASSGTQPSFRHEQYF. CDR3 DNA sequence: TGTGCCAGCAGCGGGACACAGCCCTCCTTTAGGCACGAGCAGTACTTC.

The V call is TRBV18, the J call TRBJ1-5; weak D call: TRBD1 (6 bases). This CDR3 spans 16 amino acids. In germline, CDR1 is KGHSH, CDR2 LQKENI. V was clipped by 3 bases and J by 3 bases, with 15 bases between them. The CDR3 sequence: CASSPTLDSPNQPQHF. The CDR3 coding sequence is TGTGCCAGCTCACCCACTTTGGACAGCCCCAATCAGCCCCAGCATTTT.

This sequence joins TRBV19 and TRBJ1-2; 9 bases match TRBD1. V dropped 4 bases and J dropped 6; count of bases not matched to a gene: 12. In germline, CDR1 is LNHDA, CDR2 SQIVND (reference sequence). This CDR3 has 16 residues. CDR3 DNA sequence: TGTGCCAGTAGTAAGGGCCTCGGGACAGGGCCTCATGGCTACACCTTC. Translation gives CASSKGLGTGPHGYTF.

CDR3 sequence (DNA): TGTGCCAGCAGCCCCACAGGGCCCGAAAAACTGTTTTTT. The encoded protein is CASSPTGPEKLFF. V is TRBV12-3 or TRBV12-4 and J is TRBJ1-4, with D possibly matching TRBD1 (6 bases). CDR3 length: 13 residues. Trimming shortened V by 6 bases and J by 8 bases, and 13 bases separated the two germline ends.

The rearrangement joins TRBV5-5 to TRBJ1-2, with D perhaps TRBD1 (6 bases). The CDR3 is made up of 15 amino acids. V was cut by 4 bases and J by 1 base, with 14 bases left in between. CDR1 is SGHKS and CDR2 is YYEKEE in the germline V gene (reference sequence). The CDR3 DNA follows: TGTGCCAGCAGCCCCACATGGGACATTAACTATGGCTACACCTTC. Translating it yields CASSPTWDINYGYTF. Together with reference TRBV5-5 and TRBJ1-2, the CDR3 gives the full variable domain: DAGVTQSPTHLIKTRGQQVTLRCSPISGHKSVSWYQQVLGQGPQFIFQYYEKEERGRGNFPDRFSARQFPNYSSELNVNALLLGDSALYLCASSPTWDINYGYTFGSGTRLTVV.

V is TRBV6-2 or TRBV6-3 and J is TRBJ1-1; 7 bases line up with TRBD1. The CDR3 contains 14 residues. Trimming removed 3 bases from V and 7 bases from J; junction bases left unmatched: 8. Germline CDR1 reads MNHEY; CDR2 reads SVGEGT. The CDR3 sequence: CASSYSGGRVEAFF. The CDR3 DNA reads TGTGCCAGCAGTTATTCAGGGGGGAGAGTTGAAGCTTTCTTT.